These 22 T cell receptor beta chains were sequenced from one sample in a study of post-analysis software for immune sequencing data. TCR beta cDNA libraries had unique molecular identifiers. One entry per CDR3 protein results from TCRdb running MiXCR on the PCR reads. This table has hundreds of thousands of distinct CDR3 sequences, 25% to 30% appearing once. Overall study findings and caveats: A few TRBV segments occurring more often in patients than controls included TRBV5-6, TRBV5-1 and TRBV20-1.

What these receptors recognize is not known. The sample consisted of blood. The receptors derive from a girl aged 10 to 17 with multiple sclerosis.

Only a few counts were recorded for this clonotype. The chain is built from TRBV20-1 and TRBJ2-3; 9 bases match TRBD2. CDR3 length: 15 residues. Germline V gives CDR1 DFQATT, CDR2 SNEGSKA (reference sequence). After removal of 4 bases from V and 4 bases from J, the junction contained 9 bases not matched to a gene. The chain's CDR3 is CSAIAGAIGPDTQYF. CDR3 coding DNA: TGCAGTGCTATAGCGGGAGCAATTGGCCCAGATACGCAGTATTTT.

The V gene is TRBV27, the J gene TRBJ2-7; D ambiguous. CDR1 and CDR2 (germline): MNHEY, SMNVEV (reference sequence). With 1 base removed from V and 5 bases from J, the gap between germline ends came to 18 bases. This CDR3 contains 16 residues. CDR3 DNA sequence: TGTGCCAGCAGTTTATTGGTGTCCTCTGGGGTCCACGAGCAGTACTTC. Its translation is CASSLLVSSGVHEQYF.

This chain links TRBV20-1 with TRBJ2-1, with 12 bases aligning to TRBD2. CDR3 size: 21 residues. Per the germline V gene, CDR1 is DFQATT and CDR2 is SNEGSKA (reference sequence). The V segment lost 3 bases and the J segment 0 bases; nucleotides outside the gene matches: 18. The CDR3 here is CSARSEGRLAGEGSSYNEQFF. In DNA form, the CDR3 reads TGCAGTGCTAGGTCGGAAGGGAGACTAGCGGGAGAGGGGAGCTCCTACAATGAGCAGTTCTTC.

This chain links TRBV4-1 with TRBJ2-5, with D hard to call. CDR3 size: 16 residues. CDR1 is MGHRA, CDR2 YSYEKL, per germline. V gave up 3 bases and J gave up 1 base, with 15 bases separating them. This chain's CDR3 is CASSQGSLAAQETQYF. CDR3 coding DNA: TGCGCCAGCAGCCAGGGCAGCTTGGCGGCCCAAGAGACCCAGTACTTC.

The CDR3 DNA follows: TGCAGTGTTTCTCCAGGGCGGCTAGCGGGAGACGACGAGCAGTACTTC. Translated: CSVSPGRLAGDDEQYF. The chain joins TRBV20-1 to TRBJ2-5, with 10 bases aligning to TRBD2. Judging by the DNA end, TRBJ2-7 fits better; the J call may be wrong. This CDR3 contains 16 residues. Germline V gene data show CDR1 as DFQATT and CDR2 as SNEGSKA (reference sequence).

The table lists this clonotype with a few counts. This chain connects TRBV5-8 to TRBJ2-7; D unclear. This CDR3 is 15 amino acids long. Looked up from germline, CDR1 is SGHTS and CDR2 is YDEGEE. V lost 0 bases and J 3 bases, leaving 13 bases between the germline ends. The CDR3 sequence: CASSLGPESRYEQYF. The CDR3 coding sequence is TGTGCCAGCAGCTTGGGGCCAGAGAGCCGCTACGAGCAGTACTTC.

As to this clonotype: At one boundary the junction diverges from the germline segment, which might be a read error. CDR3 loop: CASRLNTGERFF. The CDR3 DNA reads as TGTGCCAGCAGGCTCAACACCGGGGAGCGGTTTTTT. The chain uses TRBV3-1 and TRBJ2-2, with D possibly TRBD2 on 5 matching bases. CDR3 length: 12 amino acids. CDR1 and CDR2 (germline): LGHDT, YNNKEL (reference sequence).

For this clonotype: The junction departs from germline at one end; a sequencing error may be responsible. The chain uses TRBV11-2 and TRBJ2-7; 9 bases line up with TRBD2. The CDR3 loop spans 15 amino acids. Germline lookup yields CDR1 SGHAT and CDR2 FQNNGV. The CDR3 protein is CASTLIWTSDYEQYF. CDR3 DNA sequence: TGTGCCAGCACCTTAATATGGACTAGCGACTACGAGCAGTACTTC.

This clonotype was detected only a few times. The genes are TRBV4-3 and TRBJ2-2, with a possible D match to TRBD2 (5 bases). CDR1 is LGHNA and CDR2 is YSLEER in the germline V gene. The CDR3 totals 18 residues. Trimming took 1 base from V and 2 from J, leaving 17 bases between them. CDR3 sequence: CASSQVVRRPSNTGELFF. As DNA, the CDR3 is TGCGCCAGCAGCCAAGTCGTCCGGAGGCCATCTAACACCGGGGAGCTGTTTTTT.

This clonotype was detected a few times. The chain is built from TRBV20-1 and TRBJ2-5; possibly TRBD1 for D (6 bases). With 3 bases removed from V and 2 bases from J, the gap between germline ends came to 7 bases. From germline, CDR1 is DFQATT and CDR2 SNEGSKA (reference sequence). This CDR3 has 12 residues. The CDR3: CSASGQQETQYF. CDR3 in DNA: TGCAGTGCTAGTGGACAGCAAGAGACCCAGTACTTC.

This clonotype has a handful of counts. The chain recombines TRBV7-2 with TRBJ1-2; tentatively, D is TRBD1 (5 bases). Trimming took off 4 bases at V and 5 bases at J, with 14 bases between the two ends. This CDR3 region has 14 residues. The germline CDR1 and CDR2 sequences are SGHTA and FQGNSA. For the CDR3, the DNA is TGTGCCAGCAGCTCCCGCGAGGGGCCGTATGGCTACACCTTC. This sequence encodes CASSSREGPYGYTF.

As concerns this clonotype: A read error may produce the germline difference seen at one junction end. The chain carries TRBV29-1 and TRBJ2-4, with 7 bases matching TRBD2. Near its end, the DNA agrees better with TRBJ2-7, so the J call may be wrong. The CDR3 sequence is 12 residues long. The germline gives CDR1 SQVTM, CDR2 ANQGSEA. The CDR3 loop reads CSVVGGRGEQYF. CDR3 bases: TGCAGTGTTGTCGGGGGGAGAGGCGAGCAGTACTTC.

The DNA for the CDR3 is TGTGCCAGCACCTACGGGACAGCCTCTGGGGCCAACGTCCTGACTTTC. Translating gives CASTYGTASGANVLTF. The genes are TRBV2 and TRBJ2-6; 7 bases are a match to TRBD1. Losses at the gene ends were 7 bases for V and 0 bases for J; bases not matched to a gene: 6. Germline V gene sequence: CDR1 SNHLY, CDR2 FYNNEI. The length of the CDR3 is 16 residues.

As for this clonotype: The junction and the germline gene differ at one end; a read error may be behind it. This rearrangement joins TRBV20-1 to TRBJ2-2, with D perhaps TRBD1 or TRBD2 (5 bases each). This CDR3 is built from 12 residues. The germline CDR1 and CDR2 sequences are DFQATT and SNEGSKA (reference sequence). The DNA of the CDR3 is TGCAGTGCTATTCCCCAGGTGGGGGAGCGGTTTTTT. Its protein product is CSAIPQVGERFF.

This clonotype was seen more than once but under ten times. The rearrangement uses TRBV20-1 and TRBJ2-3; 14 nucleotides align to TRBD2. The CDR3 runs to 17 residues. The germline gives CDR1 DFQATT, CDR2 SNEGSKA (reference sequence). The CDR3 region has the DNA TGCAGCCGCGAATGTCCGGGACTAGCGGGAGAGACAGATACGCAGTATTTT. Translated: CSRECPGLAGETDTQYF.

This clonotype appeared a few times. The chain links TRBV6-1 to TRBJ2-5, with D maybe TRBD1 (5 bases). This CDR3 region has 15 residues. Trimming cost V 1 base and J 2 bases, with 11 bases left between them. The germline V gene has CDR1 MNHNS and CDR2 SASEGT. CDR3 sequence reads: CASSEGGRGQETQYF. CDR3 nucleotide sequence: TGTGCCAGCAGTGAAGGCGGAAGGGGTCAAGAGACCCAGTACTTC.

The gene calls are TRBV20-1 and TRBJ2-7, with TRBD2 as a possible D gene (5 bases). CDR1 and CDR2 (germline): DFQATT, SNEGSKA (reference sequence). Trimming removed 3 bases from V and 6 bases from J, with 15 bases in between. This CDR3 region has 13 residues. The CDR3 nucleotides read TGCAGTGCTAGTTTAGGGTTGCGGGCCGAGCAGTACTTC. It translates to CSASLGLRAEQYF.

The chain couples TRBV6-5 to TRBJ2-5; 7 bases are shared with TRBD2. Germline CDR1 is MNHEY and CDR2 is SVGAGI. Trimming cost V 6 bases and J 2 bases; bases outside gene matches: 6. This CDR3 contains 14 residues. Here the CDR3 DNA reads TGTGCCAGCAGGGAACAAGCGGGACAAGAGACCCAGTACTTC. Protein product: CASREQAGQETQYF.

This clonotype showed up just once. The rearrangement uses TRBV20-1 and TRBJ2-7; 12 bases fit TRBD1. CDR3 length: 14 residues. Germline V gene data show CDR1 as DFQATT and CDR2 as SNEGSKA (reference sequence). V lost 0 bases, J lost 6 bases, and 3 bases stayed unmatched. The CDR3 coding sequence is TGCAGTGCTAGAGAAAGGGACAGGGGGCGCGAGCAGTACTTC. Its protein is CSARERDRGREQYF.

The chain uses TRBV7-2 and TRBJ1-2, with a possible D match to TRBD1 (5 bases). Trimming cost V 5 bases and J 4 bases, with 23 bases left between them. Germline lookup yields CDR1 SGHTA and CDR2 FQGNSA. CDR3 length: 17 amino acids. The CDR3 region has the DNA TGTGCCAGCAGCCCACCGGGCTTCCGACAGCGGGTCTATGGCTACACCTTC. Protein sequence: CASSPPGFRQRVYGYTF.

The CDR3 DNA follows: TGCAGTGCCACCGAACGGACTAGCGGATACAATGAGCAGTTCTTC. As protein: CSATERTSGYNEQFF. The genes are TRBV20-1 and TRBJ2-1; 10 bases are a match to TRBD2. The CDR3 loop spans 15 amino acids. V shed 6 bases, J shed 4 bases, and the junction held 9 bases outside the gene matches. Germline V CDR1 and CDR2: DFQATT, SNEGSKA (reference sequence).

The chain carries TRBV28 and TRBJ2-4; TRBD2 aligns across 8 bases. Trimming removed 2 bases from V and 3 bases from J; junction bases left unmatched: 6. Germline V gene data show CDR1 as MDHEN and CDR2 as SYDVKM. This CDR3 has 16 amino acids. The CDR3 bases are TGTGCCAGCAGTTTAGGGACGGCGGGGGGCAAAAACATTCAGTACTTC. Protein sequence: CASSLGTAGGKNIQYF. The full variable domain, completed using reference TRBV28 and TRBJ2-4, is DVKVTQSSRYLVKRTGEKVFLECVQDMDHENMFWYRQDPGLGLRLIYFSYDVKMKEKGDIPEGYSVSREKKERFSLILESASTNQTSMYLCASSLGTAGGKNIQYFGAGTRLSVL.